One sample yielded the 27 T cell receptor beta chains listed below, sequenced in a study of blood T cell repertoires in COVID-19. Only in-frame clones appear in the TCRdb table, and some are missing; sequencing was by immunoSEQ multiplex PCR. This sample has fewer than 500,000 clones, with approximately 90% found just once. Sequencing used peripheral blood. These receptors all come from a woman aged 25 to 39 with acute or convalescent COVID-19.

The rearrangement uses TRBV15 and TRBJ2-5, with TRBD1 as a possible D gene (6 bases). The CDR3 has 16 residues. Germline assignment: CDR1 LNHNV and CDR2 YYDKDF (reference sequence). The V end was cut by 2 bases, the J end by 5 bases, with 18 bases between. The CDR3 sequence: CATSRTVRGRGETQYF. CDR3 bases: TGTGCCACCAGCAGAACGGTCAGGGGCAGAGGGGAGACCCAGTACTTC.

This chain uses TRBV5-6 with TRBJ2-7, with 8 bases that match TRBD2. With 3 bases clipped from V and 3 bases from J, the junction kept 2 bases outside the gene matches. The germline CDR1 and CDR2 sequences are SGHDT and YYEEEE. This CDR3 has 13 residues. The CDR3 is CASSSGLDYEQYF. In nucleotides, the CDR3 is TGTGCCAGCAGCTCGGGACTAGACTACGAGCAGTACTTC.

The CDR3 DNA is TGTGCCAGCAGCCTCAGGGGACGCGCGGACACCGGGGAGCTGTTTTTT. This gives the protein CASSLRGRADTGELFF. The V call is TRBV27, the J call TRBJ2-2, with D perhaps matching TRBD1 (6 bases). CDR3 length equals 16 residues. V lost 6 bases to trimming and J lost 3 bases, with 17 bases between them. CDR1 is MNHEY and CDR2 is SMNVEV in the germline V gene (reference sequence).

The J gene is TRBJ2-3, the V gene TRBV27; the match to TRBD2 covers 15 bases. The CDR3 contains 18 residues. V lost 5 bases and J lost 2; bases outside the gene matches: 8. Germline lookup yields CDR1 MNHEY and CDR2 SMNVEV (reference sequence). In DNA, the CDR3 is TGTGCCAGCAGTGACATCGGGACTAGCGGGGGGTACACAGATACGCAGTATTTT. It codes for CASSDIGTSGGYTDTQYF.

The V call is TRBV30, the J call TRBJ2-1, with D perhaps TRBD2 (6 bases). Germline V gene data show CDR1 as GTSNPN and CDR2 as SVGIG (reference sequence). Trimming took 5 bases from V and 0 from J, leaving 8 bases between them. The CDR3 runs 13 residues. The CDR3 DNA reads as TGTGCCTGGGCGGGGAGCTCCTACAATGAGCAGTTCTTC. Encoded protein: CAWAGSSYNEQFF.

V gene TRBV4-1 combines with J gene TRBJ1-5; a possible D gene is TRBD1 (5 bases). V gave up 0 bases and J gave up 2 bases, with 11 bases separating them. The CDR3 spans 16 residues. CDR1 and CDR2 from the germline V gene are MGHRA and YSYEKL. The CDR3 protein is CASSQEQGMGNQPQHF. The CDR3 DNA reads TGCGCCAGCAGCCAAGAGCAGGGAATGGGCAATCAGCCCCAGCATTTT.

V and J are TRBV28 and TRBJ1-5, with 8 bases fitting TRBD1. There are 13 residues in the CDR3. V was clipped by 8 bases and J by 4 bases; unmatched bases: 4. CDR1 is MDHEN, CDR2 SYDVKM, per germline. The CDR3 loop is CASDRGINQPQHF. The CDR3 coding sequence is TGTGCCAGCGACAGGGGAATTAATCAGCCCCAGCATTTT.

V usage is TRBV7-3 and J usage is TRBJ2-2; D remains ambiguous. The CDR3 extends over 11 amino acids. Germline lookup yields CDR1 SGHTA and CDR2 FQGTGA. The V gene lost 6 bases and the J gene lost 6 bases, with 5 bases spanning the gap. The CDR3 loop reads CASSYAGELFF. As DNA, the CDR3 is TGTGCCAGCAGTTATGCCGGGGAGCTGTTTTTT.

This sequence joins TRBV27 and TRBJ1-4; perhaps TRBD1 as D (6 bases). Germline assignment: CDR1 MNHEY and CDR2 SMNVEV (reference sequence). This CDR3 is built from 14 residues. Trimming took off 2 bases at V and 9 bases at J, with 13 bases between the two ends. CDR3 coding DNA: TGTGCCAGCAGTTTAGACGGGACACATAAAAAACTGTTTTTT. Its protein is CASSLDGTHKKLFF.

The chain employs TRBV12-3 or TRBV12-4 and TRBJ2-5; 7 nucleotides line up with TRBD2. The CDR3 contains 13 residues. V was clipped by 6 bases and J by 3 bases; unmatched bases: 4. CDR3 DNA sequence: TGTGCCAGCAGCCCCGGGGGGAAAGAGACCCAGTACTTC. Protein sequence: CASSPGGKETQYF.

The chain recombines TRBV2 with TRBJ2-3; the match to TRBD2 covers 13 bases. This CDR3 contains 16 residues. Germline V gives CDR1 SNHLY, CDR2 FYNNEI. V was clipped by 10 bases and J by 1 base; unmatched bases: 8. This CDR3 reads CATNSGTSGGTDTQYF. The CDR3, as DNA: TGTGCCACCAACTCCGGGACTAGCGGGGGCACAGATACGCAGTATTTT.

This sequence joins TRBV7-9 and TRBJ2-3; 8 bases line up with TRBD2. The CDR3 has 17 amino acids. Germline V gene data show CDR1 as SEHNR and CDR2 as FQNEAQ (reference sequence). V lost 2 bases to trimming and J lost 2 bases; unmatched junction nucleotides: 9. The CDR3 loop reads CASSLTWTSRDTDTQYF. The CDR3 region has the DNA TGTGCCAGCAGCTTAACCTGGACTAGCAGGGACACAGATACGCAGTATTTT.

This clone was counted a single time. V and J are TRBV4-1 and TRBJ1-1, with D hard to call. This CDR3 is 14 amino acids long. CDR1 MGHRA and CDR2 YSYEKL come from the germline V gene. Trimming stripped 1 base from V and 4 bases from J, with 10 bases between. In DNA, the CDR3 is TGCGCCAGCAGCCAAGCAGGCGAGGGCACTGAAGCTTTCTTT. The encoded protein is CASSQAGEGTEAFF.

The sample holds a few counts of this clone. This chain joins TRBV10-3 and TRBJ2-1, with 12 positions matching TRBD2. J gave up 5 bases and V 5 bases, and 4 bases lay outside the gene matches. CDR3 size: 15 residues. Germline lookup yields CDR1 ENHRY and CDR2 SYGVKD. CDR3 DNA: TGTGCCATCAGTCAACTAGCGGGGGGCCACAATGAGCAGTTCTTC. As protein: CAISQLAGGHNEQFF.

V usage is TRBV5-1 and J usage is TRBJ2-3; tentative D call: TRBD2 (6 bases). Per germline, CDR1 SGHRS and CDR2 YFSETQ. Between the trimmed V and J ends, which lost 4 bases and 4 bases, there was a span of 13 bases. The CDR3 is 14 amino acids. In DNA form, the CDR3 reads TGCGCCAGCAGCCGGGACTCTGAGGCAGATACGCAGTATTTT. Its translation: CASSRDSEADTQYF.

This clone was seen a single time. CDR3 loop: CASSIAGGTDTQYF. The CDR3 coding sequence is TGTGCCAGTAGTATAGCGGGGGGCACAGATACGCAGTATTTT. The chain is built from TRBV19 and TRBJ2-3, with D possibly matching TRBD2 (6 bases). There are 14 residues in the CDR3. The V and J ends lost 1 base and 1 base respectively, with 6 bases between them. Germline V gene sequence: CDR1 LNHDA, CDR2 SQIVND (reference sequence).

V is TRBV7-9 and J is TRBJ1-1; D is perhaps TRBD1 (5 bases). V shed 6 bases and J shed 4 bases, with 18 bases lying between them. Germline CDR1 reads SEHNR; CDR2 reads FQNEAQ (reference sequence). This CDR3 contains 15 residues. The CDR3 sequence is CASSPLGGWGTEAFF. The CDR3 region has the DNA TGTGCCAGCAGTCCTTTGGGGGGATGGGGCACTGAAGCTTTCTTT.

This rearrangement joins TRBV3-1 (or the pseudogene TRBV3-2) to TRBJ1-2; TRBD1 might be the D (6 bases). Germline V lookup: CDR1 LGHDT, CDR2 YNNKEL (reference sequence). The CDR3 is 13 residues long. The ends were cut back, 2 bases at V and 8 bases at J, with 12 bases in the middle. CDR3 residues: CASSQTGTNGYTF. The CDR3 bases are TGTGCCAGCAGCCAAACAGGGACTAACGGCTACACCTTC.

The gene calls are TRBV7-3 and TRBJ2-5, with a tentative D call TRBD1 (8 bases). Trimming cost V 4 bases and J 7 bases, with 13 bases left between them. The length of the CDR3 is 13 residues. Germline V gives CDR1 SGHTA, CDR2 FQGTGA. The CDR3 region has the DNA TGTGCCAGCAGCTCACAGGGGGAGGGGACCCAGTACTTC. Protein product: CASSSQGEGTQYF.

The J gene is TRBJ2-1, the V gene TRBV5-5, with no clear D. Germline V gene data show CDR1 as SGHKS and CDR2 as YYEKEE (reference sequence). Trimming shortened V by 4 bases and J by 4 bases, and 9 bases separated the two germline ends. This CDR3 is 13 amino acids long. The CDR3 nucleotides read TGTGCCAGCAGCGACGGAGTTTACAATGAGCAGTTCTTC. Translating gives CASSDGVYNEQFF.

The CDR3 region is CASSPLEETQYF. The CDR3 DNA sequence: TGTGCCAGCTCACCGCTAGAAGAGACCCAGTACTTC. The rearrangement joins TRBV18 to TRBJ2-5, with D uncertain. This CDR3 contains 12 residues. Trimming left V 3 bases short and J 3 bases short, with 5 bases between. Per the germline V gene, CDR1 is KGHSH and CDR2 is LQKENI.

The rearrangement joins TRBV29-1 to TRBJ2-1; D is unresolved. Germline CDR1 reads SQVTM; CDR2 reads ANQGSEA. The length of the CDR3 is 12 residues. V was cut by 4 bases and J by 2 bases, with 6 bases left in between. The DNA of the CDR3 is TGCAGCGTTGTCTCGGCCTACAATGAGCAGTTCTTC. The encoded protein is CSVVSAYNEQFF.

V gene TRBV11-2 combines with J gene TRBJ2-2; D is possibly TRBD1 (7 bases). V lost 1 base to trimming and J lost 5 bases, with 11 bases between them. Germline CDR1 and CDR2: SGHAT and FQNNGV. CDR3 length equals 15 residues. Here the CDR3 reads CASSLVSGGTGELFF. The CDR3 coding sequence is TGTGCCAGCAGCTTAGTATCAGGGGGGACCGGGGAGCTGTTTTTT.

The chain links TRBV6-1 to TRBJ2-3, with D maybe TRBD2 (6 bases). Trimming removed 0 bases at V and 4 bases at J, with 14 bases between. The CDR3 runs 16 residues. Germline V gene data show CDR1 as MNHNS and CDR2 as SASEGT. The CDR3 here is CASSEASGGLADTQYF. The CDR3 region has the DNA TGTGCCAGCAGTGAAGCGTCCGGGGGACTGGCAGATACGCAGTATTTT.

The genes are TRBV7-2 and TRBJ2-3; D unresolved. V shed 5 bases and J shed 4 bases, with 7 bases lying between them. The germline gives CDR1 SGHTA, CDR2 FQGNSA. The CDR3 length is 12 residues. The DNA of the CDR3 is TGTGCCAGCAGCCCTCGGGCAGATACGCAGTATTTT. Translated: CASSPRADTQYF.

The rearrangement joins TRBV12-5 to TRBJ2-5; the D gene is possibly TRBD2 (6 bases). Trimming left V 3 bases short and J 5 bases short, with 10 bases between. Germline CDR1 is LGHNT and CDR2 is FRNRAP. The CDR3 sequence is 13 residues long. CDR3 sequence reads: CASGFGGEETQYF. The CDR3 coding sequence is TGTGCTAGTGGTTTTGGAGGGGAGGAGACCCAGTACTTC.

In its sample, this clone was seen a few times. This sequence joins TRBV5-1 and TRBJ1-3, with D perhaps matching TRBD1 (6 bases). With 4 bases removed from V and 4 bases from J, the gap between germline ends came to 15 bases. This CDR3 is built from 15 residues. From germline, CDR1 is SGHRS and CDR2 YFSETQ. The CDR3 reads CASSLDRLAGNTIYF. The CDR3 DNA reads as TGCGCCAGCAGCCTCGACAGGTTAGCAGGAAACACCATATATTTT.